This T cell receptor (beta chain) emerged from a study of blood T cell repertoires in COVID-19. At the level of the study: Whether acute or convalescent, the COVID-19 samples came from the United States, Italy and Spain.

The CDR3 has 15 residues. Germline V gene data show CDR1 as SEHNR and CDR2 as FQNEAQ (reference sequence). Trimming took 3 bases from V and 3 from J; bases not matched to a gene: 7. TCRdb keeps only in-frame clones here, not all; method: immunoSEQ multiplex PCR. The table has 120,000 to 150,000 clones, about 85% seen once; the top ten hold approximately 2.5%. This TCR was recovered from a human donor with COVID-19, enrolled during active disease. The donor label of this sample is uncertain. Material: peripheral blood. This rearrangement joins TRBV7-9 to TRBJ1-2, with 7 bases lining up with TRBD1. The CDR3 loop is CASSFYRGSHYGYTF. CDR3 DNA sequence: TGTGCCAGCAGCTTCTACAGGGGAAGCCACTATGGCTACACCTTC.